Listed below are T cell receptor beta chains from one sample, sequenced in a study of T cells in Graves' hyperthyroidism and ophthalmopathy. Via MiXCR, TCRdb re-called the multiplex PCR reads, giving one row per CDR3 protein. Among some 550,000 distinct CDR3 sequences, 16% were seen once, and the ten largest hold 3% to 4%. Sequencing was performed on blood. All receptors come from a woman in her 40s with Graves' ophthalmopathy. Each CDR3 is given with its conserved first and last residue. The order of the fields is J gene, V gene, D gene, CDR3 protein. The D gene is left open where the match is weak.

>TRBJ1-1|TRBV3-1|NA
CASSQQGESTEAFF
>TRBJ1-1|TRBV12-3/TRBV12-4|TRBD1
CASNKQGSSEAFF
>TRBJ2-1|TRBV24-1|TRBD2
CATSDPSGRANNEQFF
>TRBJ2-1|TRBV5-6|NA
CASSSRGEQFF
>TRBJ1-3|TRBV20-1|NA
CSARDPGQGNTIYF
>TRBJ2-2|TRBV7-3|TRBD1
CASSSIQPSTGAGTGELFF
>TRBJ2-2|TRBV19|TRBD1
CAGSGTGGTGELFF
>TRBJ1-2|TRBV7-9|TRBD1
CASSPTGTAFYGYTF
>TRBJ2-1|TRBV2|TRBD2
CASSDFGLAGAEQFF
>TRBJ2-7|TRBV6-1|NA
CASSEPHSSYEQYF
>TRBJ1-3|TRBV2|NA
CASSEDVPTLSGNTIYF
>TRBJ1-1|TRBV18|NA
CASSPPVYGGTEAFF
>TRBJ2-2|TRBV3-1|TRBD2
CASRLAGGPNTGELFF
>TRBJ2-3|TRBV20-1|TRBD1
CSARDRGLASFSDTQYF
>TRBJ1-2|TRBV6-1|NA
CASSGLGGGYTF
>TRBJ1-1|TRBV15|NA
CATSSLLLVEAFF
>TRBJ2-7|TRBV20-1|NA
CSASRQGISYEQYF
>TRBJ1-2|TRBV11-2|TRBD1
CASSLRQGHYGYTF
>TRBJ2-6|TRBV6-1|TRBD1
CASTGQGAAGANVLTF
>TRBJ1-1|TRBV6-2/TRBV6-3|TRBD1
CASNPTGVPNTEAFF
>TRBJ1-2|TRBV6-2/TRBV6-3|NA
CASSYPFSLGLAYGYTF
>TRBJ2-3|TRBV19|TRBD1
CASSIQPGQGTDTQYF
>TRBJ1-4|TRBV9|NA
CASSDPRQPNEKLFF